The clone carrying this TCR beta chain was detected a few times. Its specificity is not known. This sample is drawn from a study of response to subunit inactivated influenza vaccine. Study-level results: Each seasonal influenza vaccination, the authors suggested, recruits few new T cells.

A single record per CDR3 protein comes from TCRdb applying MiXCR to the RT-PCR reads. The sample shows 150,000 to 200,000 distinct CDR3 sequences, about 10% of them seen only once. Trimming took 3 bases from V and 3 from J; bases not matched to a gene: 9. The V gene's germline CDR1 is SQVTM and CDR2 ANQGSEA. The CDR3 has 16 residues. The sequencing used CD8+ T cells sorted from PBMCs, collected 23 to 25 months after vaccination. This TCR derives from a man aged 50 to 75 who received an inactivated influenza vaccine. The rearrangement links TRBV29-1 to TRBJ2-3; 10 bases line up with TRBD2. CDR3 DNA: TGCAGCGTTGAGGACGTAGCGGGGGGCCGGACAGATACGCAGTATTTT. Its translation: CSVEDVAGGRTDTQYF.